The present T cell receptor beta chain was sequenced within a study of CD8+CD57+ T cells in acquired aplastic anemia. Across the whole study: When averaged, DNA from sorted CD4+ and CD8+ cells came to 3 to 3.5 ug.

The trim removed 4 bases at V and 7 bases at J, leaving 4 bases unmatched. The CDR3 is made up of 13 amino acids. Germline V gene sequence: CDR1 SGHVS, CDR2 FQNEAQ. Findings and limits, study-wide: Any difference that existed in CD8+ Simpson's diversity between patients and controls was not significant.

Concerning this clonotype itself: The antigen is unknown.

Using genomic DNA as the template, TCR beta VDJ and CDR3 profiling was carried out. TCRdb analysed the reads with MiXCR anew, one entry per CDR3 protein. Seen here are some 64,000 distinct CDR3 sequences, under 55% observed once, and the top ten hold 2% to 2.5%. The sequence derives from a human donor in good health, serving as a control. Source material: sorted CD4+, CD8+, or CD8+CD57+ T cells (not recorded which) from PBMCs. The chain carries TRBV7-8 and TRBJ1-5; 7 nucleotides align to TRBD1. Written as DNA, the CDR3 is TGTGCCAGCAGCTCGACAGGGACACAGCCCCAGCATTTT. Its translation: CASSSTGTQPQHF.